The T cell receptor beta chain under discussion was sequenced for a study of blood T cell repertoires in COVID-19. Study-level background: From the United States, Italy and Spain came samples of acute and convalescent COVID-19. The analysed material was cDNA or gDNA that came from T cells, B-cell-depleted T cells, or PBMCs.

Data came from immunoSEQ multiplex PCR; TCRdb stores just in-frame clones and leaves some out. The table lists around 200,000 clones, 80% to 90% of them singletons. Input material: peripheral blood. The clonotype was recovered from a man aged 35 to 55 with active or convalescent COVID-19.

The CDR3 spells CASSEGQSSGNTIYF. The CDR3 bases are TGTGCCAGCAGTGAAGGACAGAGCTCTGGAAACACCATATATTTT. This chain links TRBV2 with TRBJ1-3; possibly TRBD1 for D (5 bases). Germline V gives CDR1 SNHLY, CDR2 FYNNEI. The CDR3 is 15 residues long. V was clipped by 1 base and J by 0 bases, with 7 bases between them.